This T cell receptor beta chain was obtained from a study of CD8+ T cells in alopecia areata. Study outcomes and limitations: For lesional scalp, especially alopecia totalis/universalis, clonality was higher than in normal scalp.

Germline V CDR1 and CDR2: LNHDA, SQIVND (reference sequence). The germline V and J ends were trimmed by 2 bases and 0 bases, with 11 bases remaining between them. The CDR3 is 17 amino acids. On this clone: Its target is not known.

Treatment given: oral pan-JAK inhibitor, 5-10 mg twice daily. RNA was isolated and reverse transcribed to cDNA, the sequencing template. The method was immunoSEQ multiplex PCR; TCRdb's version includes in-frame clones alone and lacks a portion of them. The repertoire holds about 190,000 clones, with around three fifths as singletons. This receptor was identified in a human donor with alopecia areata. The sample was CD4+ T cells sorted from blood, taken at week 4, from a patient treated with tofacitinib. V is TRBV19 and J is TRBJ2-6, with D unresolved. Written as DNA, the CDR3 is TGTGCCAGTAGTATACATCGCCTTCTCTCTGGGGCCAACGTCCTGACTTTC. It yields the protein CASSIHRLLSGANVLTF.